Presented here are 20 T cell receptor beta chains from one specimen sequenced in a study of cytomegalovirus exposure and HLA in healthy donors. 13 Jbeta primers and 60 Vbeta primers were used for the PCR. Assay: immunoSEQ multiplex PCR; the TCRdb copy retains only in-frame clones and omits some. The sample has around 30,000 clones; roughly 44% are singletons. The sequencing sample was made of PBMCs. The source of these receptors is a woman aged 45-65 years in good health and CMV-seronegative.

The rearrangement joins TRBV5-1 to TRBJ2-2; no clear D gene. V gave up 5 bases and J gave up 6 bases, with 5 bases separating them. Per germline, CDR1 SGHRS and CDR2 YFSETQ. This CDR3 contains 11 residues. CDR3 protein: CASSVSGELFF. The CDR3 nucleotides read TGCGCCAGCAGTGTCTCCGGGGAGCTGTTTTTT.

V gene TRBV28 combines with J gene TRBJ2-7; 8 bases are a match to TRBD1. V was clipped by 2 bases and J by 1 base; unmatched bases: 4. The CDR3 runs to 15 residues. Germline CDR1 and CDR2: MDHEN and SYDVKM. The CDR3 here is CASSLSRTGSYEQYF. In nucleotides, the CDR3 is TGTGCCAGCAGTTTAAGTAGGACAGGGTCCTACGAGCAGTACTTC.

This clone was seen a few times. The rearrangement joins TRBV5-1 to TRBJ2-3; TRBD2 aligns across 11 bases. V dropped 4 bases and J dropped 3; count of bases not matched to a gene: 4. From germline, CDR1 is SGHRS and CDR2 YFSETQ. The CDR3 extends over 15 amino acids. The CDR3, as DNA: TGCGCCAGCAGCCCTGGGACTAGCGGTACAGATACGCAGTATTTT. Its protein product is CASSPGTSGTDTQYF.

The CDR3 sequence: CASSSGGVYSGANVLTF. CDR3 sequence (DNA): TGTGCCAGCAGCTCGGGCGGGGTATACTCTGGGGCCAACGTCCTGACTTTC. The rearrangement joins TRBV7-2 to TRBJ2-6; D is perhaps TRBD2 (6 bases). The CDR3 has 17 amino acids. Germline CDR1 and CDR2: SGHTA and FQGNSA. Trimming removed 4 bases at V and 0 bases at J, with 13 bases between.

The chain is built from TRBV10-3 and TRBJ1-5; unclear D gene. Germline V CDR1 and CDR2: ENHRY, SYGVKD. V dropped 11 bases and J dropped 4 bases, with 15 bases sitting between them. CDR3 length: 13 amino acids. The CDR3 is CAADSRRNQPQHF. DNA for the CDR3: TGTGCCGCCGATAGCCGGAGAAATCAGCCCCAGCATTTT.

The CDR3 DNA reads TGTGCCAGCAGCTTTCGAGGGCGCTCCTACAATGAGCAGTTCTTC. Translation gives CASSFRGRSYNEQFF. J is TRBJ2-1 and V is TRBV5-6, with D possibly TRBD2 on 5 matching bases. Trimming left V 2 bases short and J 0 bases short, with 9 bases between. Germline-derived CDR1 and CDR2 are SGHDT and YYEEEE. The CDR3 totals 15 residues.

A few counts support this clone. The J gene is TRBJ2-7, the V gene TRBV5-5; 11 bases fit TRBD2. Germline CDR1 SGHKS, CDR2 YYEKEE (reference sequence). The CDR3 is made up of 16 amino acids. The junction had 4 bases not matched to a gene; V was cut back by 0 bases and J by 2 bases. CDR3 protein: CASSLAIAGGPYEQYF. In DNA, the CDR3 is TGTGCCAGCAGCTTGGCCATAGCGGGAGGGCCCTACGAGCAGTACTTC.

The chain employs TRBV4-1 and TRBJ2-1, with 13 bases matching TRBD2. J gave up 4 bases and V 1 base, and 4 bases lay outside the gene matches. In germline, CDR1 is MGHRA, CDR2 YSYEKL. CDR3 length equals 17 residues. The CDR3 bases are TGCGCCAGCAGCCAAGCTATGGGACTAGCGGGGTACAATGAGCAGTTCTTC. Its translation: CASSQAMGLAGYNEQFF.

The chain recombines TRBV19 with TRBJ2-3; 15 nucleotides match TRBD2. CDR1 is LNHDA and CDR2 is SQIVND in the germline V gene (reference sequence). V lost 3 bases and J lost 8; bases outside the gene matches: 12. The CDR3 extends over 18 amino acids. The CDR3 sequence is CASSIAGLAGGPRPTQYF. Here the CDR3 DNA reads TGTGCCAGTAGTATCGCAGGACTAGCGGGGGGGCCCCGCCCTACGCAGTATTTT. The variable domain in full, with the rest retrieved from reference TRBV19 and TRBJ2-3, is DGGITQSPKYLFRKEGQNVTLSCEQNLNHDAMYWYRQDPGQGLRLIYYSQIVNDFQKGDIAEGYSVSREKKESFPLTVTSAQKNPTAFYLCASSIAGLAGGPRPTQYFGPGTRLTVL.

The gene calls are TRBV7-9 and TRBJ1-4, with D unresolved. V was clipped by 6 bases and J by 6 bases, with 8 bases between them. The CDR3 length is 12 residues. Germline V CDR1 and CDR2: SEHNR, FQNEAQ (reference sequence). CDR3 in amino acids: CASRLRDEKLFF. CDR3 DNA: TGTGCCAGCAGATTGAGGGATGAAAAACTGTTTTTT.

This clone was detected a few times. The V and J genes are TRBV7-2 and TRBJ2-3; D might be TRBD2 (6 bases). The length of the CDR3 is 14 residues. Germline CDR1 reads SGHTA; CDR2 reads FQGNSA. Trimming pared 5 bases from V and 3 bases from J, leaving 12 bases between. The CDR3 nucleotides read TGTGCCAGCAGCCGACTAGGTTTGACAGATACGCAGTATTTT. Amino acid sequence: CASSRLGLTDTQYF.

V gene TRBV28 combines with J gene TRBJ2-7; tentative D call: TRBD2 (5 bases). CDR1 and CDR2 (germline): MDHEN, SYDVKM. Trimming left V 7 bases short and J 3 bases short, with 13 bases between. The CDR3 covers 13 residues. Here the CDR3 reads CASKRGSLYEQYF. The CDR3 DNA reads as TGTGCCAGCAAACGGGGATCCCTCTACGAGCAGTACTTC.

The chain joins TRBV6-5 to TRBJ2-5; 8 bases match TRBD1. Germline values: CDR1 MNHEY, CDR2 SVGAGI. The CDR3 length is 13 residues. V was pared by 8 bases and J by 5 bases, with 7 bases of the junction left unmatched. The CDR3 loop is CASGQGIRETQYF. In DNA, the CDR3 is TGTGCCAGCGGACAGGGAATCCGGGAGACCCAGTACTTC.

This clone was observed a few times. The V call is TRBV18, the J call TRBJ2-5, with TRBD1 matching over 8 bases. V shed 3 bases, J shed 4 bases, and the junction held 4 bases outside the gene matches. This CDR3 is built from 14 residues. Per the germline V gene, CDR1 is KGHSH and CDR2 is LQKENI. The CDR3 DNA sequence: TGTGCCAGCTCACCTGGACAGGGAGGAGAGACCCAGTACTTC. It yields the protein CASSPGQGGETQYF.

This chain joins TRBV7-9 and TRBJ1-1; tentatively, D is TRBD1 (6 bases). V was clipped by 3 bases and J by 11 bases, with 16 bases between them. From germline, CDR1 is SEHNR and CDR2 FQNEAQ (reference sequence). CDR3 length equals 13 residues. The CDR3 sequence: CASSFQAGTSAFF. CDR3 bases: TGTGCCAGCAGCTTCCAGGCCGGGACATCGGCTTTCTTT.

This clone was detected a few times. The chain uses TRBV9 and TRBJ1-2; D is undetermined. Trimming took 3 bases from V and 0 from J, leaving 6 bases between them. The germline V gene has CDR1 SGDLS and CDR2 YYNGEE. There are 13 residues in the CDR3. CDR3 bases: TGTGCCAGCAGCGCAGGTGCTAACTATGGCTACACCTTC. This sequence encodes CASSAGANYGYTF.

This clone was observed once. This rearrangement joins TRBV6-4 to TRBJ1-1; no reliable D call. Germline assignment: CDR1 MRHNA and CDR2 SNTAGT. V was trimmed by 3 bases and J by 1 base, leaving 6 bases between them. This CDR3 is built from 13 residues. In DNA, the CDR3 is TGTGCCAGCAGTGAACAGACGAACACTGAAGCTTTCTTT. It translates to CASSEQTNTEAFF.

V usage is TRBV7-2 and J usage is TRBJ2-7; TRBD1 matches 11 bases. V was pared by 0 bases and J by 7 bases, with 2 bases of the junction left unmatched. CDR1 is SGHTA, CDR2 FQGNSA, per germline. This CDR3 is 14 amino acids long. CDR3 loop: CASSLAGQGGEQYF. The CDR3, as DNA: TGTGCCAGCAGCTTAGCGGGACAGGGGGGTGAGCAGTACTTC.

The chain links TRBV7-9 to TRBJ2-1; maybe TRBD2 (6 bases). Trimming removed 6 bases from V and 12 bases from J, with 12 bases in between. The CDR3 is 11 amino acids. Per the germline V gene, CDR1 is SEHNR and CDR2 is FQNEAQ (reference sequence). Here the CDR3 DNA reads TGTGCCAGCAGAGGGAGGACCGGGCAGTTCTTC. Translation gives CASRGRTGQFF. The full variable domain, in which reference TRBV7-9 and TRBJ2-1 provide the parts outside the CDR3, is DTGVSQNPRHKITKRGQNVTFRCDPISEHNRLYWYRQTLGQGPEFLTYFQNEAQLEKSRLLSDRFSAERPKGSFSTLEIQRTEQGDSAMYLCASRGRTGQFFGPGTRLTVL.

The V call is TRBV28, the J call TRBJ2-7, with 10 positions matching TRBD2. Germline V CDR1 and CDR2: MDHEN, SYDVKM. This CDR3 region has 15 residues. The V and J ends lost 6 bases and 4 bases, in that order; junction bases with no gene match: 9. CDR3 in DNA: TGTGCCAGCAGACCCGCCGGGACTAGCGTTTACGAGCAGTACTTC. Its protein product is CASRPAGTSVYEQYF.